These 2 T cell receptor beta chains came from one sample sequenced in a study of CD8+ T cells in alopecia areata. Described treatment: oral pan-JAK inhibitor, 5-10 mg twice daily. Extraction of RNA preceded its reverse transcription into cDNA, which served as the sequencing template. The method was immunoSEQ multiplex PCR; TCRdb's version includes in-frame clones alone and lacks a portion of them. Among 200,000 to 250,000 clones listed, about 64% were seen once. This specimen consisted of CD4+ T cells sorted from blood, obtained at week 4, from a patient treated with tofacitinib. Receptors originate from a human donor with alopecia areata.

In its sample, this clone was seen a few times. The chain links TRBV20-1 to TRBJ1-2; unclear D gene. The CDR3 extends over 11 amino acids. Trimming removed 3 bases at V and 7 bases at J, with 9 bases between. In germline, CDR1 is DFQATT, CDR2 SNEGSKA (reference sequence). CDR3 DNA: TGCAGTGCTAGCACCGACGGTGGCTACACCTTC. Translated: CSASTDGGYTF.

The chain couples TRBV29-1 to TRBJ2-1; 13 bases match TRBD2. Per germline, CDR1 SQVTM and CDR2 ANQGSEA. Germline trimming cut 6 bases from V and 2 bases from J; bases unmatched to any gene: 4. This CDR3 spans 15 amino acids. The CDR3 DNA is TGCAGCGTGGGGGGGACTAGCGGGGCCTACAATGAGCAGTTCTTC. As protein: CSVGGTSGAYNEQFF.